Each of the 3 T cell receptor beta chains below was sequenced from the same sample in a study of blood T cell repertoires in COVID-19. The table came from immunoSEQ multiplex PCR; TCRdb's copy has only in-frame clones and leaves some out. The data show roughly 120,000 clones, approximately 82% seen once. The sample comprised peripheral blood. The source of these receptors is a man between 70 and 80 years old with active or convalescent COVID-19.

The chain is built from TRBV6-1 and TRBJ1-1, with 9 positions matching TRBD1. With 4 bases clipped from V and 3 bases from J, the junction kept 9 bases outside the gene matches. This CDR3 has 16 residues. The germline gives CDR1 MNHNS, CDR2 SASEGT. The CDR3 protein is CASSGGQGTPDTEAFF. CDR3 bases: TGTGCCAGCAGTGGTGGACAGGGGACCCCGGACACTGAAGCTTTCTTT.

The V gene is TRBV24-1, the J gene TRBJ2-2, with TRBD2 identical over 8 bases. CDR1 and CDR2 (germline): KGHDR, SFDVKD. CDR3 length equals 14 residues. With 7 bases clipped from V and 3 bases from J, the junction kept 3 bases outside the gene matches. CDR3 sequence: CATRAGADTGELFF. In DNA, the CDR3 is TGTGCCACCAGAGCGGGAGCAGACACCGGGGAGCTGTTTTTT.

CDR3 sequence: CASSRGGLSNQPQHF. CDR3 bases: TGTGCCAGCAGTAGAGGGGGCCTTAGCAATCAGCCCCAGCATTTT. This chain connects TRBV6-5 to TRBJ1-5, with TRBD1 matching over 7 bases. Germline V gene sequence: CDR1 MNHEY, CDR2 SVGAGI. J was trimmed by 0 bases and V by 5 bases; bases with no gene match: 4. The length of the CDR3 is 15 residues.